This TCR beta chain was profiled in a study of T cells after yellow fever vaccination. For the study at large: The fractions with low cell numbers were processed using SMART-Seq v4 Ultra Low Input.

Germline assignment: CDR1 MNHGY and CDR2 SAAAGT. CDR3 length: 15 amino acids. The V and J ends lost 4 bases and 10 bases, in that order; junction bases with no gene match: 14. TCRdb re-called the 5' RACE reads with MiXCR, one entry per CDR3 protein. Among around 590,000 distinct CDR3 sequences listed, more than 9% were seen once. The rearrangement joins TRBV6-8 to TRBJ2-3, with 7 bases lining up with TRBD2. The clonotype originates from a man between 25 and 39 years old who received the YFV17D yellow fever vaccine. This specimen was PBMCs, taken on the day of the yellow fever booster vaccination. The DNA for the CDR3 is TGTGCCAGCAGTTTTAGCGGGCCCAGAGGGCAGGCGCAGTATTTT. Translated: CASSFSGPRGQAQYF.